The subject of this entry is one T cell receptor (beta chain). Study members were between roughly 18 and 89 years old and lived in 25 or so US regions. The data were obtained in a study of blood T cell repertoires in COVID-19. For the study at large: The cDNA or gDNA used as material had been derived from T cells, B-cell-depleted T cells, or PBMCs.

Original methodology: Reference gene primers were amplified, and this amplification served to estimate nucleated cell counts. Profiling relied on immunoSEQ multiplex PCR, and the TCRdb table lists in-frame clones only, not all of them. V and J calls and clone size are those listed in that table; D and trimming were worked out from the DNA. The sample yields some 350,000 clones, over 75% seen once. V lost 2 bases and J lost 5; bases outside the gene matches: 6. The CDR3 spans 14 residues. CDR1 and CDR2 (germline): SGHVT, SQSDAQ. This TCR came from a woman aged 25 to 39 who had recovered from COVID-19. The J gene is TRBJ2-7, the V gene TRBV7-4, with 7 bases that match TRBD2. The sequenced material came from PBMCs or T cells enriched from blood (not recorded which). CDR3 sequence: CASSLCREGNEQYF. CDR3 sequence (DNA): TGTGCCAGCAGCTTATGCAGGGAGGGGAACGAGCAGTACTTC.